This T cell receptor beta chain was captured in a study of patients and donors after allogeneic stem cell transplantation. In TCRdb, the RT-PCR reads were re-called with MiXCR into one record per CDR3 protein. The sample holds roughly 250,000 distinct CDR3 sequences, 12% to 15% seen once. This CDR3 has 15 amino acids. CDR1 and CDR2 (germline): SGDLS, YYNGEE. V gave up 0 bases and J gave up 6 bases, with 16 bases separating them. Sequenced sample: blood, either unsorted or a sorted T cell fraction (not recorded which). The receptor's source is a human donor who was either an allogeneic HSCT recipient or a stem cell or donor lymphocyte infusion donor (not recorded which). It is not recorded whose cells these are; they may come from a transplant donor. The chain carries TRBV9 and TRBJ2-7; D possibly matches TRBD1 or TRBD2 (6 bases each). CDR3 in DNA: TGTGCCAGCAGCGTAGACGGGGGCGCGTCTGGCGAGCAGTACTTC. Amino acids: CASSVDGGASGEQYF.